Each of the 16 T cell receptor beta chains below was sequenced from the same sample in a study of identical twins. TCRdb reprocessed the 5' RACE reads with MiXCR, giving one entry per CDR3 protein. The sample has about 430,000 distinct CDR3 sequences, around a sixth seen once. The sample consisted of naive T cells sorted from blood. The source is a man between 45 and 60 years old in good health.

The rearrangement uses TRBV12-3 or TRBV12-4 and TRBJ1-5; no firm D call. The CDR3 is 13 residues long. The V gene lost 3 bases and the J gene lost 3 bases, with 6 bases spanning the gap. The CDR3, as DNA: TGTGCCAGCAGTTTTAACCTCAATCAGCCCCAGCATTTT. Translation: CASSFNLNQPQHF.

The CDR3 nucleotides read TGTGCCAGCAGCTTATCCTCCACTCTTGCCAATGAGCAGTTCTTC. Translation: CASSLSSTLANEQFF. The V call is TRBV7-2, the J call TRBJ2-1; D unresolved. This CDR3 has 15 amino acids. The germline V and J ends were trimmed by 2 bases and 6 bases, with 14 bases remaining between them. From germline, CDR1 is SGHTA and CDR2 FQGNSA.

This rearrangement joins TRBV7-2 to TRBJ2-3, with 9 bases that match TRBD2. V dropped 6 bases and J dropped 2; count of bases not matched to a gene: 6. This CDR3 is 15 amino acids long. Germline V gives CDR1 SGHTA, CDR2 FQGNSA. CDR3 amino acids: CASRRLAALTDTQYF. The CDR3 DNA reads as TGTGCCAGCAGGAGACTAGCGGCCCTCACAGATACGCAGTATTTT.

There are a few counts of this clonotype. The CDR3 DNA is TGTGCCAGCAGTTTATTCGGCGGGGGGACCAATGAGCAGTTCTTC. Translation gives CASSLFGGGTNEQFF. The chain employs TRBV27 and TRBJ2-1; 8 bases map to TRBD2. Per germline, CDR1 MNHEY and CDR2 SMNVEV (reference sequence). Losses at the gene ends were 1 base for V and 6 bases for J; bases not matched to a gene: 5. This CDR3 comprises 15 residues.

Within the sample, this clonotype is medium-sized. V and J are TRBV7-6 and TRBJ2-5; 11 positions match TRBD2. V lost 5 bases, J lost 2 bases, and 13 bases stayed unmatched. From germline, CDR1 is SGHVS and CDR2 FNYEAQ. This CDR3 has 18 residues. Here the CDR3 DNA reads TGTGCCAGCAGCCCCTGGGTTGGGACTAGCGGATTACAAGAGACCCAGTACTTC. Translated, it gives CASSPWVGTSGLQETQYF.

About this clonotype: A junction end diverges from the germline sequence, so it may reflect a read error. The chain employs TRBV20-1 and TRBJ2-2; 8 bases fit TRBD2. The length of the CDR3 is 15 residues. Germline V gene lookup returns CDR1 DFQATT and CDR2 SNEGSKA (reference sequence). This CDR3 is CSATSGGASTGDLFF. CDR3 DNA: TGCAGTGCTACCTCGGGAGGGGCGAGCACCGGGGATCTGTTTTTT.

This clonotype was seen repeatedly, ten times or more. The V and J genes are TRBV28 and TRBJ2-1, with 8 bases lining up with TRBD2. J lost 2 bases, V lost 2 bases, and 5 bases had no gene match. In germline, CDR1 is MDHEN, CDR2 SYDVKM. The CDR3 runs 16 residues. The CDR3 DNA reads TGTGCCAGCAGTTTAGCGGGAGGCCGCACCTACAATGAGCAGTTCTTC. Translation gives CASSLAGGRTYNEQFF.

The chain is built from TRBV7-3 and TRBJ2-7; TRBD1 might be the D (5 bases). The CDR3 extends over 15 amino acids. CDR1 is SGHTA and CDR2 is FQGTGA in the germline V gene. V was shortened by 3 bases and J by 0 bases, with 12 bases between the two germline ends. CDR3 coding DNA: TGTGCCAGCAGCTTCAGGCCAGACAGCTCCTACGAGCAGTACTTC. Protein product: CASSFRPDSSYEQYF.

This clonotype has at least ten counts. The J gene is TRBJ2-5, the V gene TRBV20-1; no definite D call. The CDR3 contains 13 residues. The germline V gene has CDR1 DFQATT and CDR2 SNEGSKA (reference sequence). Trimming shortened V by 1 base and J by 7 bases, and 13 bases separated the two germline ends. The chain's CDR3 is CSARAPADATQYF. CDR3 nucleotide sequence: TGCAGTGCTAGAGCCCCGGCTGACGCGACCCAGTACTTC.

This clonotype was recorded a few times. This rearrangement joins TRBV27 to TRBJ1-1; a weak D match, TRBD1 (5 bases). Trimming removed 8 bases at V and 1 base at J, with 23 bases between. The CDR3 is 17 amino acids. CDR1 is MNHEY, CDR2 SMNVEV, per germline (reference sequence). The CDR3 nucleotides are TGTGCCAGCTGGAGGTCAGGGCTGGAGAGGTGGAACACTGAAGCTTTCTTT. Translating gives CASWRSGLERWNTEAFF.

This clonotype was detected a few times. The genes are TRBV12-3 or TRBV12-4 and TRBJ2-1, with no clear D. The CDR3 sequence is 15 residues long. The ends were cut back, 0 bases at V and 5 bases at J, with 11 bases in the middle. As DNA, the CDR3 is TGTGCCAGCAGTTTAGCGGGCCTGGCTAACAATGAGCAGTTCTTC. It codes for CASSLAGLANNEQFF.

This clonotype was found a few times. V gene TRBV24-1 combines with J gene TRBJ2-7, with D hard to call. CDR3 length: 15 residues. V lost 0 bases to trimming and J lost 5 bases, with 13 bases between them. Germline CDR1 reads KGHDR; CDR2 reads SFDVKD. CDR3 region: CATSDLRSPSNEQYF. The CDR3 bases are TGTGCCACCAGTGATTTGCGGTCCCCCAGTAACGAGCAGTACTTC.

This chain joins TRBV20-1 and TRBJ2-7; D possibly corresponds to TRBD2 (6 bases). Germline V gives CDR1 DFQATT, CDR2 SNEGSKA (reference sequence). The V end was cut by 4 bases, the J end by 4 bases, with 11 bases between. CDR3 length equals 12 residues. Here the CDR3 reads CSAMRDRYEQYF. CDR3 nucleotides: TGCAGTGCTATGCGGGATCGATACGAGCAGTACTTC.

The V call is TRBV7-3, the J call TRBJ2-1; D remains ambiguous. Trimming took off 8 bases at V and 8 bases at J, with 13 bases between the two ends. CDR1 and CDR2 (germline): SGHTA, FQGTGA. The CDR3 runs to 12 residues. For the CDR3, the DNA is TGTGCCAGCCGGTCGGGTATCGATGAGCAGTTCTTC. Encoded protein: CASRSGIDEQFF. The full variable domain, in which reference TRBV7-3 and TRBJ2-1 provide the parts outside the CDR3, is GAGVSQTPSNKVTEKGKYVELRCDPISGHTALYWYRQSLGQGPEFLIYFQGTGAADDSGLPNDRFFAVRPEGSVSTLKIQRTERGDSAVYLCASRSGIDEQFFGPGTRLTVL.

This clonotype was counted at least ten times. V and J are TRBV5-1 and TRBJ1-1; D unclear. V lost 5 bases and J lost 1, with 12 bases in between. The V gene's germline CDR1 is SGHRS and CDR2 YFSETQ. CDR3 length: 14 amino acids. The CDR3, as DNA: TGCGCCAGCAGGATAGACTTAGGGAACACTGAAGCTTTCTTT. This encodes CASRIDLGNTEAFF.

This clonotype appeared a few times. For the CDR3, the DNA is TGCGCCAGCAGCCCTGGTGGGACGGGCACCTACGAGCAGTACTTC. It translates to CASSPGGTGTYEQYF. The rearrangement joins TRBV5-1 to TRBJ2-7, with D perhaps TRBD1 or TRBD2 (5 bases each). Germline assignment: CDR1 SGHRS and CDR2 YFSETQ. This CDR3 spans 15 amino acids. Trimming cost V 4 bases and J 2 bases, with 16 bases left between them.